A single sample is the source of the 17 T cell receptor beta chains below, sequenced in a study of blood T cells in healthy people across ages. Next came a second PCR, run for about 7 to 11 cycles, which used a sample-barcoded 5' primer along with a J-beta primer mix. Using its own MiXCR run on the 5' RACE reads, TCRdb lists one record per CDR3 protein. Seen here are roughly 680,000 distinct CDR3 sequences, under 65% observed once, and the top ten hold approximately 13%. Sequencing was carried out using blood. All receptors come from an elderly woman in good health.

The V gene is TRBV20-1, the J gene TRBJ2-1; 8 positions agree with TRBD2. There are 14 residues in the CDR3. Germline V gene lookup returns CDR1 DFQATT and CDR2 SNEGSKA (reference sequence). V trimming: 1 base; J trimming: 5 bases; junction bases outside the gene matches: 4. This CDR3 reads CSARVAGGHNEQFF. The CDR3 DNA reads TGCAGTGCTAGAGTGGCGGGGGGCCACAATGAGCAGTTCTTC.

The chain has TRBV15 and TRBJ2-3; 12 nucleotides line up with TRBD2. The germline gives CDR1 LNHNV, CDR2 YYDKDF (reference sequence). J gave up 4 bases and V 8 bases, and 7 bases lay outside the gene matches. The CDR3 runs 15 residues. The CDR3 region has the DNA TGTGCCACCGGACTAGCGGGGATTAGGTCAGATACGCAGTATTTT. Translation: CATGLAGIRSDTQYF.

A note on this clonotype: A much larger clone is a single base away; this may be a read error. V is TRBV11-1 and J is TRBJ2-7; 8 bases align to TRBD1. The CDR3 has 14 residues. The ends lost 4 bases at V and 7 bases at J; junction bases unmatched: 9. CDR1 SGHAT and CDR2 FQDESV come from the germline V gene (reference sequence). The CDR3 nucleotides are TGTGCCAGCAGCTCAGGACAGGGTGCGAATGAGCAGTACTTC. Its translation: CASSSGQGANEQYF.

With respect to this clonotype: A much larger clone lies a single base off, so this may be a read error. The chain recombines TRBV4-2 with TRBJ2-1; 11 bases map to TRBD2. The CDR3 has 16 residues. The germline V gene has CDR1 LGHNA and CDR2 YNFKEQ. CDR3 loop: CTSSQLAGGTYNEQFF. The CDR3 nucleotides read TGTACCAGCAGCCAGTTAGCGGGGGGGACCTACAATGAGCAGTTCTTC.

The genes are TRBV20-1 and TRBJ2-7; 11 nucleotides line up with TRBD2. Trimming removed 0 bases from V and 0 bases from J; junction bases left unmatched: 4. This CDR3 has 16 residues. Looked up from germline, CDR1 is DFQATT and CDR2 is SNEGSKA (reference sequence). The chain's CDR3 is CSARDVSGRASYEQYF. CDR3 bases: TGCAGTGCTAGAGATGTTAGCGGGAGGGCCTCCTACGAGCAGTACTTC.

As to this clonotype: A much larger clone lies a single base off, so this may be a read error. CDR3 nucleotides: TGTGCCAGCAGCCCAACACAGGTTACGGAGACCCAGTACTTC. Its protein is CASSPTQVTETQYF. This sequence joins TRBV7-9 and TRBJ2-5; D might be TRBD1 (5 bases). CDR1 and CDR2 from the germline V gene are SEHNR and FQNEAQ (reference sequence). This CDR3 is built from 14 residues. The V and J ends lost 5 bases and 5 bases respectively, with 15 bases between them. Full variable domain (rest looked up from reference TRBV7-9 and TRBJ2-5): DTGVSQNPRHKITKRGQNVTFRCDPISEHNRLYWYRQTLGQGPEFLTYFQNEAQLEKSRLLSDRFSAERPKGSFSTLEIQRTEQGDSAMYLCASSPTQVTETQYFGPGTRLLVL.

This clonotype occurred many times. The rearrangement joins TRBV3-1 to TRBJ2-1; TRBD2 matches 7 bases. CDR1 and CDR2 (germline): LGHDT, YNNKEL (reference sequence). With V trimmed by 1 base and J by 7 bases, 1 base remained unmatched. CDR3 length equals 13 residues. This chain's CDR3 is CASSQVAGNEQFF. The CDR3, as DNA: TGTGCCAGCAGCCAAGTAGCGGGTAATGAGCAGTTCTTC.

The rearrangement links TRBV5-1 to TRBJ2-2; D is unresolved. The germline V gene has CDR1 SGHRS and CDR2 YFSETQ. The CDR3 sequence is 15 residues long. V dropped 2 bases and J dropped 4 bases, with 12 bases sitting between them. The CDR3 loop is CASSLEGRVTGELFF. CDR3 nucleotides: TGCGCCAGCAGCTTAGAAGGGCGCGTCACCGGGGAGCTGTTTTTT.

This clonotype has at least ten counts. The V call is TRBV20-1, the J call TRBJ2-7, with D possibly called TRBD1 or TRBD2 (5 bases each). This CDR3 spans 13 amino acids. V was clipped by 6 bases and J by 3 bases, with 15 bases between them. Germline V CDR1 and CDR2: DFQATT, SNEGSKA (reference sequence). The CDR3 DNA sequence: TGCAGTGCCGGGACGGCCTCCCTCTACGAGCAGTACTTC. The encoded protein is CSAGTASLYEQYF.

This clonotype came up many times. The chain combines TRBV20-1 with TRBJ2-5; 7 bases match TRBD2. The CDR3 covers 12 residues. Germline-derived CDR1 and CDR2 are DFQATT and SNEGSKA (reference sequence). V was clipped by 5 bases and J by 2 bases; unmatched bases: 2. CDR3 coding DNA: TGCAGTGCTGGGGAGGGGCAAGAGACCCAGTACTTC. This sequence encodes CSAGEGQETQYF.

This clonotype appeared a single time. The rearrangement uses TRBV6-6 and TRBJ1-4; no clear D gene. The CDR3 consists of 13 residues. Germline V gene sequence: CDR1 MNHNY, CDR2 SVGAGI (reference sequence). Deletions cut 3 bases from V and 11 bases from J, with 13 bases between. For the CDR3, the DNA is TGTGCCAGCAGTTATGAACCGCCCGGGAAACTGTTTTTT. It codes for CASSYEPPGKLFF.

This clonotype came up a few times. The chain links TRBV5-1 to TRBJ1-1, with TRBD1 matching over 8 bases. The CDR3 sequence is 13 residues long. The germline V gene encodes CDR1 SGHRS and CDR2 YFSETQ. V shed 0 bases and J 11 bases; nucleotides not matched to a gene: 6. The CDR3 DNA sequence: TGCGCCAGCAGCTTGGCCCCGACAGGGGATGCTTTCTTT. Protein sequence: CASSLAPTGDAFF.

The rearrangement links TRBV14 to TRBJ2-1, with 8 bases aligning to TRBD2. Germline-derived CDR1 and CDR2 are SGHDN and FVKESK. CDR3 size: 17 residues. V was clipped by 1 base and J by 4 bases; unmatched bases: 9. The chain's CDR3 is CASSQVLRTSGYNEQFF. DNA of the CDR3: TGTGCCAGCAGCCAAGTTCTCCGAACTAGCGGATACAATGAGCAGTTCTTC. Full variable domain (missing parts from reference TRBV14 and TRBJ2-1): EAGVTQFPSHSVIEKGQTVTLRCDPISGHDNLYWYRRVMGKEIKFLLHFVKESKQDESGMPNNRFLAERTGGTYSTLKVQPAELEDSGVYFCASSQVLRTSGYNEQFFGPGTRLTVL.

This clonotype was seen a few times. The chain recombines TRBV11-3 with TRBJ2-2, with D possibly being TRBD1 (8 bases). The CDR3 totals 17 residues. Trimming left V 1 base short and J 5 bases short, with 17 bases between. Germline CDR1 SGHNT, CDR2 YENEEA. In DNA, the CDR3 is TGTGCCAGCAGCTTAGTGCGCGGACAGGGAGGGACCGGGGAGCTGTTTTTT. Translated: CASSLVRGQGGTGELFF.

V and J are TRBV10-3 and TRBJ2-3; D is uncertain. CDR1 ENHRY and CDR2 SYGVKD come from the germline V gene. V was shortened by 7 bases and J by 6 bases, with 14 bases between the two germline ends. The CDR3 contains 13 residues. The CDR3 DNA follows: TGTGCCATCAACAACTTAAAGGGTGATACGCAGTATTTT. Translated: CAINNLKGDTQYF.

Ten or more counts support this clonotype. V usage is TRBV4-1 and J usage is TRBJ2-1; 10 positions match TRBD2. The length of the CDR3 is 20 residues. Germline V gene sequence: CDR1 MGHRA, CDR2 YSYEKL. The ends lost 4 bases at V and 0 bases at J; junction bases unmatched: 15. CDR3 loop: CASSLWGTSVVSGSYNEQFF. In DNA, the CDR3 is TGCGCCAGCAGCCTATGGGGGACTAGCGTCGTAAGTGGCTCCTACAATGAGCAGTTCTTC.

This clonotype has a count of ten or more. This chain links TRBV21-1 with TRBJ2-4; the table's D call, TRBD1, was not checked against the DNA. TRBV21-1 is termed a pseudogene. The CDR3 is 15 residues long. CDR3 in DNA: TGTGCCAGCAGCAAAGGAAAGGGGAATAGAAACATTCAGTACTTC. Protein: CASSKGKGNRNIQYF.